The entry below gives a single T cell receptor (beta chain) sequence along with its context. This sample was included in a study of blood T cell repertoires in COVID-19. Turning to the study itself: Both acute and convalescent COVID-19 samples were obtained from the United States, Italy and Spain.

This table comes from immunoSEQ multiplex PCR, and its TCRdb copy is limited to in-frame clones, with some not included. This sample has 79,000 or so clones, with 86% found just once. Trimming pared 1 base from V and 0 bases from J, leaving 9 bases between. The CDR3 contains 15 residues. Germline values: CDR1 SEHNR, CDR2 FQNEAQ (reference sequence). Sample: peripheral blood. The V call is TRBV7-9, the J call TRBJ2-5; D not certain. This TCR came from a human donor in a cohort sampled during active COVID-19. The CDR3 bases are TGTGCCAGCAGCTTAGTCCCCTCGTACCAAGAGACCCAGTACTTC. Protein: CASSLVPSYQETQYF.